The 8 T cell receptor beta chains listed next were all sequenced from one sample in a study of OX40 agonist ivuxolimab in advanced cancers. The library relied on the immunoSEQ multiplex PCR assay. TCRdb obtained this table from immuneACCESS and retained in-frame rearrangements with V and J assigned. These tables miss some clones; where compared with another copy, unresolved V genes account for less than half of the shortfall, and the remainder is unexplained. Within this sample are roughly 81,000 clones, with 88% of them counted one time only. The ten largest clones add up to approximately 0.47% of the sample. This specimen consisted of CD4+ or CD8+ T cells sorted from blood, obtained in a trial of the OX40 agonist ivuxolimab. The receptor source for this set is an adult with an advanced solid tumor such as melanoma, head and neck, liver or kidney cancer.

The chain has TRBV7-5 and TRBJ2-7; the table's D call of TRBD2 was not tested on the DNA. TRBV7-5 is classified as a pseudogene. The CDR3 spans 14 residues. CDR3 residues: CARSSRGITGEQYF. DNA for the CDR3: TGTGCCAGAAGCTCCCGGGGGATTACGGGGGAGCAGTACTTC.

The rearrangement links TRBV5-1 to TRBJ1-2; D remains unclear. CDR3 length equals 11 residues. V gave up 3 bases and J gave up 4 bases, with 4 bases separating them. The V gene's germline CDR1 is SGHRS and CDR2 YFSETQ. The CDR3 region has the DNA TGCGCCAGCAGCTCGGCCTATGGCTACACCTTC. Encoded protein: CASSSAYGYTF.

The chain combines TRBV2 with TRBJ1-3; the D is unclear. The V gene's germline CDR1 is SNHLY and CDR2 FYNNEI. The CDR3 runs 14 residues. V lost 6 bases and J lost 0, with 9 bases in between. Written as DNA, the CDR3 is TGTGCCAGCAGCCCCGAAGGCTCTGGAAACACCATATATTTT. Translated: CASSPEGSGNTIYF. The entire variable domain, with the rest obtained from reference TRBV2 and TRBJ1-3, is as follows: EPEVTQTPSHQVTQMGQEVILRCVPISNHLYFYWYRQILGQKVEFLVSFYNNEISEKSEIFDDQFSVERPDGSNFTLKIRSTKLEDSAMYFCASSPEGSGNTIYFGEGSWLTVV.

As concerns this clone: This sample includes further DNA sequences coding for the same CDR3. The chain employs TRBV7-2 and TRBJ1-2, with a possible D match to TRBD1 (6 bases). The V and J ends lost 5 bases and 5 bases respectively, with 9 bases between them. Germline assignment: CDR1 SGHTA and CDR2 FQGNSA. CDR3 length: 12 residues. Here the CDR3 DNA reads TGTGCCAGCAGCCTGCAGGGGTATGGCTACACCTTC. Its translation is CASSLQGYGYTF. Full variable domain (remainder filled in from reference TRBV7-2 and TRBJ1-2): GAGVSQSPSNKVTEKGKDVELRCDPISGHTALYWYRQSLGQGLEFLIYFQGNSAPDKSGLPSDRFSAERTGGSVSTLTIQRTQQEDSAVYLCASSLQGYGYTFGSGTRLTVV.

This chain's CDR3 is CASTYAGNVYNQPQHF. Here the CDR3 DNA reads TGTGCCAGCACCTATGCGGGGAACGTGTACAATCAGCCCCAGCATTTT. The V call is TRBV5-8, the J call TRBJ1-5; D is uncertain. V was clipped by 6 bases and J by 3 bases, with 19 bases between them. The germline CDR1 and CDR2 sequences are SGHTS and YDEGEE. This CDR3 has 16 residues. Full variable domain (rest looked up from reference TRBV5-8 and TRBJ1-5): EAGVTQSPTHLIKTRGQQATLRCSPISGHTSVYWYQQALGLGLQFLLWYDEGEERNRGNFPPRFSGRQFPNYSSELNVNALELEDSALYLCASTYAGNVYNQPQHFGDGTRLSIL.

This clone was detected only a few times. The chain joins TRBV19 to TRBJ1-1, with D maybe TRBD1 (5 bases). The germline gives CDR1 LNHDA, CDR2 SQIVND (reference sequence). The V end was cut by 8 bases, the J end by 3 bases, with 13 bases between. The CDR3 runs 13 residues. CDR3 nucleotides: TGTGCCAGTTCGGCCAGGGATGACACTGAAGCTTTCTTT. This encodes CASSARDDTEAFF.

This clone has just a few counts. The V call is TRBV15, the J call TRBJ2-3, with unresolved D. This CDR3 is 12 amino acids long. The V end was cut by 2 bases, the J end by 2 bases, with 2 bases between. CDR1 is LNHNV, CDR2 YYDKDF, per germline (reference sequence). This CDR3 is CATSRYTDTQYF. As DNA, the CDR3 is TGTGCCACCAGCAGATACACAGATACGCAGTATTTT.

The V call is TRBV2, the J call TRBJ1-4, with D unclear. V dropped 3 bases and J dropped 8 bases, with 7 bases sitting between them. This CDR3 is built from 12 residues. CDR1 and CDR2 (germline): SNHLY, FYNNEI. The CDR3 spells CASSEFDEKLFF. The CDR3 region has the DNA TGTGCCAGCAGTGAGTTTGACGAAAAACTGTTTTTT. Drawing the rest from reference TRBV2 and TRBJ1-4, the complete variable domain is EPEVTQTPSHQVTQMGQEVILRCVPISNHLYFYWYRQILGQKVEFLVSFYNNEISEKSEIFDDQFSVERPDGSNFTLKIRSTKLEDSAMYFCASSEFDEKLFFGSGTQLSVL.